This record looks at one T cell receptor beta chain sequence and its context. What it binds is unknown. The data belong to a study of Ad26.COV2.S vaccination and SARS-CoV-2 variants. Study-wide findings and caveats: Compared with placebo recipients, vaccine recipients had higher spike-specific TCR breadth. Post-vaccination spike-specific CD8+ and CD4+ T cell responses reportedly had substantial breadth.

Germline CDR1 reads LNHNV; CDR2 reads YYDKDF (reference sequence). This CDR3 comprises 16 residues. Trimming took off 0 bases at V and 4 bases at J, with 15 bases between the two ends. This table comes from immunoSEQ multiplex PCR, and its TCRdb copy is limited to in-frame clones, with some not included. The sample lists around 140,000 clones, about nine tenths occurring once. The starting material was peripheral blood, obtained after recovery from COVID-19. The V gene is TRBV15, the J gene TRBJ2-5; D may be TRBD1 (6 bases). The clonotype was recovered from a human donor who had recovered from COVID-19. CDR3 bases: TGTGCCACCAGCAGAGATCTCGAAGCCAGGGGAGAGACCCAGTACTTC. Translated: CATSRDLEARGETQYF. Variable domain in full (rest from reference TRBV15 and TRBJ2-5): DAMVIQNPRYQVTQFGKPVTLSCSQTLNHNVMYWYQQKSSQAPKLLFHYYDKDFNNEADTPDNFQSRRPNTSFCFLDIRSPGLGDTAMYLCATSRDLEARGETQYFGPGTRLLVL.